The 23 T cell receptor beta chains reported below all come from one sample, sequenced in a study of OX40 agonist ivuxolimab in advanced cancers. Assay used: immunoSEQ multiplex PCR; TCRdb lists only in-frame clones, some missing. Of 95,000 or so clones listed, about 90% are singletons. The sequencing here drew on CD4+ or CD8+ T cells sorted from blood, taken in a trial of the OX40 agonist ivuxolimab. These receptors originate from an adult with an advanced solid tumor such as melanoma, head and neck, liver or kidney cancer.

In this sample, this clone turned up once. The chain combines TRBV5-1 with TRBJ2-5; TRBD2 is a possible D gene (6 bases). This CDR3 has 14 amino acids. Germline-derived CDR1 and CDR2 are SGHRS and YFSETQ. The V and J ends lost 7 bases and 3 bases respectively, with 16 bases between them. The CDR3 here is CASAGSGWEETQYF. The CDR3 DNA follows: TGCGCCAGCGCCGGGAGCGGGTGGGAAGAGACCCAGTACTTC.

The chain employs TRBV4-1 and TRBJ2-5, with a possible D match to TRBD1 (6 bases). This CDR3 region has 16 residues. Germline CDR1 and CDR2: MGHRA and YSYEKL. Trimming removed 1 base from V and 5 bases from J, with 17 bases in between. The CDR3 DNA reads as TGCGCCAGCAGCCAAGGCGGTGGCAGGGGATCGGAGACCCAGTACTTC. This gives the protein CASSQGGGRGSETQYF.

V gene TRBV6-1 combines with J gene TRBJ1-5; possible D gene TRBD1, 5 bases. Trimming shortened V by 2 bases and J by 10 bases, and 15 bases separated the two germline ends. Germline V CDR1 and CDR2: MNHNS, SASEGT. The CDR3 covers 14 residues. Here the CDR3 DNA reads TGTGCCAGCAGTGAACAGGGACCCAGCACACCCCAGCATTTT. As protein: CASSEQGPSTPQHF.

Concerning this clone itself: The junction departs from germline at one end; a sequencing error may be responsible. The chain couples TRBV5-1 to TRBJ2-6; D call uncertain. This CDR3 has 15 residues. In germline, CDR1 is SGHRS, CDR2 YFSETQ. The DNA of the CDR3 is TGCGCCAGCGGCTTAAACCCCCCCGGGGCCAACGTCCTGACTTTC. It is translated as CASGLNPPGANVLTF.

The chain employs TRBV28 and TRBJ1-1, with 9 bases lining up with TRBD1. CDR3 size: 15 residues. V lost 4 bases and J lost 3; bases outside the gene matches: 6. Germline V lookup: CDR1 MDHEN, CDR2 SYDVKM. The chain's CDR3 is CASSSPGTGHTEAFF. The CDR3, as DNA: TGTGCCAGCAGTTCACCCGGGACAGGGCACACTGAAGCTTTCTTT.

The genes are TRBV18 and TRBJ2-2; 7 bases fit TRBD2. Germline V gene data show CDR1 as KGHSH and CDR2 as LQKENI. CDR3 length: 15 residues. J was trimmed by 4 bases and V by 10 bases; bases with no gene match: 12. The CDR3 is CATFTPGGTTGELFF. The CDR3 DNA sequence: TGTGCCACTTTCACCCCGGGAGGCACCACCGGGGAGCTGTTTTTT.

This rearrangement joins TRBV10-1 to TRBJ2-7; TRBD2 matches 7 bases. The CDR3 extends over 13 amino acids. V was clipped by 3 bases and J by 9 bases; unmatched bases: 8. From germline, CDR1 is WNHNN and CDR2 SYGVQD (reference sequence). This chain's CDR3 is CASSDRGLSVQYF. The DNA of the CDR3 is TGCGCCAGCAGTGACCGGGGACTATCGGTGCAGTACTTC.

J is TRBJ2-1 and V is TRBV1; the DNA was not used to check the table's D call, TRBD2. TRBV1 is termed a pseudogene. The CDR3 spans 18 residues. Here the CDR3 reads CTSSQELGLAGVSNEQFF. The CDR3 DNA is TGCACCAGCAGCCAAGAGCTTGGACTAGCGGGAGTCTCCAATGAGCAGTTCTTC.

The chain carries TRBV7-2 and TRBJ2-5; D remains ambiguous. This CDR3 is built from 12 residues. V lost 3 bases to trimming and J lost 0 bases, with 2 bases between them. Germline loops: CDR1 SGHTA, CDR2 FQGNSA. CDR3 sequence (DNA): TGTGCCAGCAGCTTCTACCAAGAGACCCAGTACTTC. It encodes CASSFYQETQYF.

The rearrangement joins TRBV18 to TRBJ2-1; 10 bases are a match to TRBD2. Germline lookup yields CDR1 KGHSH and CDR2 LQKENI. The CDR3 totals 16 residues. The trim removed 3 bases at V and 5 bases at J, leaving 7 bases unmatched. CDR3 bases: TGTGCCAGCTCACCCTTACTAGCGGGGATTAACAATGAGCAGTTCTTC. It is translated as CASSPLLAGINNEQFF.

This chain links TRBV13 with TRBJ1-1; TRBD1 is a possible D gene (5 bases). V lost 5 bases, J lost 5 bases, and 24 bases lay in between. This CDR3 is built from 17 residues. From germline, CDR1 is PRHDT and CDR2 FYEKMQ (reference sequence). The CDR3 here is CASSDRWGEGMGTEAFF. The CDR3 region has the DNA TGTGCCAGCAGCGATCGCTGGGGGGAGGGGATGGGGACTGAAGCTTTCTTT. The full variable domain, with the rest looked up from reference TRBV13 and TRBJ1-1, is AAGVIQSPRHLIKEKRETATLKCYPIPRHDTVYWYQQGPGQDPQFLISFYEKMQSDKGSIPDRFSAQQFSDYHSELNMSSLELGDSALYFCASSDRWGEGMGTEAFFGQGTRLTVV.

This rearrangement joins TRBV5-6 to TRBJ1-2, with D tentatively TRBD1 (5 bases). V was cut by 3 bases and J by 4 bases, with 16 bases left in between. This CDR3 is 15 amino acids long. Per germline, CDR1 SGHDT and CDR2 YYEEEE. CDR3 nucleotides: TGTGCCAGCAGCTCCACACCTCAGGGCGGCTATGGCTACACCTTC. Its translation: CASSSTPQGGYGYTF.

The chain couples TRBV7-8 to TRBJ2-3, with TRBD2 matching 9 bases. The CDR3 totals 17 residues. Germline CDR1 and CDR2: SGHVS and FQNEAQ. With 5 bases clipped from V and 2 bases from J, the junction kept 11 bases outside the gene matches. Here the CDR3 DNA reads TGTGCCAGCAGCCTCCTGGGCGCGGGGGGGAACACAGATACGCAGTATTTT. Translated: CASSLLGAGGNTDTQYF.

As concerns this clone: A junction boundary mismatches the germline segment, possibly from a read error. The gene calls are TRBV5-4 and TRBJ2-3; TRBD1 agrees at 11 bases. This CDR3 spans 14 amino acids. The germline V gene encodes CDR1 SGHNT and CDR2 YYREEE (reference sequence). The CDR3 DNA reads TGTGCCACTACTCGGACAGGGGGCACGGATACGCAGTATTTT. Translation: CATTRTGGTDTQYF.

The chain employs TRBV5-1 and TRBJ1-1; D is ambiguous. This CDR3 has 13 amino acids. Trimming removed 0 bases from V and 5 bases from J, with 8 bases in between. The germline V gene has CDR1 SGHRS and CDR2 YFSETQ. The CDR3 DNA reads TGCGCCAGCAGCTTGGTTGGGTTAACTGAAGCTTTCTTT. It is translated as CASSLVGLTEAFF.

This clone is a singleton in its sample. The CDR3 spells CASSPRTGGPYEQYF. In DNA, the CDR3 is TGTGCCAGCAGCCCCCGGACAGGGGGCCCCTACGAGCAGTACTTC. V is TRBV7-8 and J is TRBJ2-7; 11 bases fit TRBD1. CDR1 SGHVS and CDR2 FQNEAQ come from the germline V gene. V lost 5 bases, J lost 2 bases, and 5 bases stayed unmatched. There are 15 residues in the CDR3.

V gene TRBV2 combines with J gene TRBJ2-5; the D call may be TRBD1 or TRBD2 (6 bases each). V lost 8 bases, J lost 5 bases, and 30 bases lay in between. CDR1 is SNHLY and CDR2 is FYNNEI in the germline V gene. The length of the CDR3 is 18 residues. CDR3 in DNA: TGTGCCAGCCGTAATGGCGCCGGGGGCGGGGCTAGCAGCGAGACCCAGTACTTC. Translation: CASRNGAGGGASSETQYF.

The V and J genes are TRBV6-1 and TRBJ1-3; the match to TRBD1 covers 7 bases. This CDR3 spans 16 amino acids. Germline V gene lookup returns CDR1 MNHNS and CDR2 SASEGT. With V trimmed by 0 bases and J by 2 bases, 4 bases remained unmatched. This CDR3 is CASSEAGGATGNTIYF. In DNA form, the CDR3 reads TGTGCCAGCAGTGAAGCAGGGGGCGCGACTGGAAACACCATATATTTT.

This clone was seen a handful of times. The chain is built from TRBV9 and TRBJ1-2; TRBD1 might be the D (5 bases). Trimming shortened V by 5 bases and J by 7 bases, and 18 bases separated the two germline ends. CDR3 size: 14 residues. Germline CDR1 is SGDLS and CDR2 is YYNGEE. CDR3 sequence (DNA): TGTGCCAGCAGGGGGGTCCACGCTGCGGCTGGCTACACCTTC. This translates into CASRGVHAAAGYTF.

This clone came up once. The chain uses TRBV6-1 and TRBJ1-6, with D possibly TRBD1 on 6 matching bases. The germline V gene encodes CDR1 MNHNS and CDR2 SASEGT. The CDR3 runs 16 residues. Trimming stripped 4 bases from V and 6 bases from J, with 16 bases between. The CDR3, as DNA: TGTGCCAGCAGTGCTGCTTCGGGACATCTTAATTCACCCCTCCACTTT. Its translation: CASSAASGHLNSPLHF.

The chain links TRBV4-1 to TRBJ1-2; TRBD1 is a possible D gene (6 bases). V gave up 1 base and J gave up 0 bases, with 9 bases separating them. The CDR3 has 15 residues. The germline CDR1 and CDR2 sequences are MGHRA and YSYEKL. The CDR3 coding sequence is TGCGCCAGCAGCCAAGGGACAGCTTCTAACTATGGCTACACCTTC. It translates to CASSQGTASNYGYTF.

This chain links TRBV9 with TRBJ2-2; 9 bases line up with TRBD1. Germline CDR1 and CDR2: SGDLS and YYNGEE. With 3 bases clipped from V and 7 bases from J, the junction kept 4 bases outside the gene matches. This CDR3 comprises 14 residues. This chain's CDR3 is CASSGQGVGGELFF. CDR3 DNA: TGTGCCAGCAGCGGACAGGGGGTCGGCGGGGAGCTGTTTTTT.

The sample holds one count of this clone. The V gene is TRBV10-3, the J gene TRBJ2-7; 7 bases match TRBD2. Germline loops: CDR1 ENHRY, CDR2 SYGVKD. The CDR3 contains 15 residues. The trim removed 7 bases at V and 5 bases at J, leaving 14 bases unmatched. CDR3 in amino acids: CAITSESGGVDEQYF. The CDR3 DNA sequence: TGTGCCATCACGAGCGAGTCGGGGGGAGTAGACGAGCAGTACTTC.